This T cell receptor (beta chain) is from a study of blood T cell repertoires in COVID-19. Study information: Acute-phase and convalescent COVID-19 samples originated in the United States, Italy and Spain. The analysed material was cDNA or gDNA that came from T cells, B-cell-depleted T cells, or PBMCs.

In the original processing: Amplification of reference gene primers provided the estimated nucleated cell counts. Data came from immunoSEQ multiplex PCR; TCRdb stores just in-frame clones and leaves some out. V and J calls and clone size are given by that table; D and trimming were obtained from the DNA. The sample consists of 200,000 to 250,000 clones, around four fifths of them appearing once. With V trimmed by 6 bases and J by 5 bases, 6 bases remained unmatched. There are 15 residues in the CDR3. The germline V gene encodes CDR1 MNHEY and CDR2 SVGAGI. This rearrangement joins TRBV6-5 to TRBJ2-3; 12 bases are a match to TRBD2. The receptor comes from a woman in her fifties or sixties who had recovered from COVID-19. Material: peripheral blood. CDR3 in DNA: TGTGCCAGCAGCTCGGGACTAGCGGGTCTAGATACGCAGTATTTT. Translation gives CASSSGLAGLDTQYF.